This T cell receptor (beta chain) was sequenced during a study of cytomegalovirus exposure and HLA in healthy donors. Study-wide results and limits: Cytomegalovirus status was reportedly diagnosed by the classifier with high specificity and sensitivity. Generally TCR sequences proved uncommon, though certain public TCRs appeared in numerous donors. Confirmation in vitro established that a few CMV-associated chains were specific for CMV antigens. Subsequent analysis of the 95 to 150 validation repertoires found a tendency for first-cohort TCR clusters to co-occur.

This CDR3 contains 14 residues. CDR1 SGDLS and CDR2 YYNGEE come from the germline V gene. Trimming shortened V by 0 bases and J by 4 bases, and 10 bases separated the two germline ends. This clone turned up a few times. The antigen is not known. TCRdb's copy holds only in-frame clones and misses some; the assay was immunoSEQ multiplex PCR. The table shows approximately 220,000 clones, with 80% to 95% occurring only once. This receptor was taken from a woman under 30 in good health and CMV-seronegative. This chain connects TRBV9 to TRBJ2-5; D is perhaps TRBD1 (6 bases). The sample consisted of PBMCs. The CDR3 region is CASSVAIRGETQYF. The CDR3 DNA reads as TGTGCCAGCAGCGTAGCTATCAGGGGAGAGACCCAGTACTTC. Full variable domain (rest looked up from reference TRBV9 and TRBJ2-5): DSGVTQTPKHLITATGQRVTLRCSPRSGDLSVYWYQQSLDQGLQFLIQYYNGEERAKGNILERFSAQQFPDLHSELNLSSLELGDSALYFCASSVAIRGETQYFGPGTRLLVL.